The 24 T cell receptor beta chains below come from one sample, sequenced in a study of cytomegalovirus exposure and HLA in healthy donors (dated 2017 in TCRdb). Library preparation was by the immunoSEQ multiplex PCR assay. A mixture of 60 forward primers for TCR Vbeta segments and 13 reverse primers for TCR Jbeta segments was used in the multiplex PCR. TCRdb limited this immuneACCESS table to in-frame rearrangements with V and J called. A share of clones is missing; checked studies link under half to unresolved V genes, and the rest is unexplained. In this sample the table shows 150,000 to 190,000 clones, 75% of which occur a single time. The ten largest clones represent under 1.5% of the sample. What was sequenced was PBMCs. These receptors originate from a young man in good health and CMV-seronegative.

J is TRBJ2-7 and V is TRBV10-3; possibly TRBD2 for D (6 bases). Germline assignment: CDR1 ENHRY and CDR2 SYGVKD. V shed 7 bases and J shed 0 bases, with 13 bases lying between them. The CDR3 has 14 residues. The CDR3 here is CAIKPGLDSYEQYF. The CDR3 DNA sequence: TGTGCCATCAAGCCGGGACTTGACTCCTACGAGCAGTACTTC.

The chain has TRBV19 and TRBJ1-6; tentative D call: TRBD1 (5 bases). This CDR3 region has 15 residues. CDR1 and CDR2 from the germline V gene are LNHDA and SQIVND (reference sequence). V gave up 3 bases and J gave up 8 bases, with 14 bases separating them. The CDR3 loop reads CASSIGGGFYSPLHF. DNA for the CDR3: TGTGCCAGTAGTATCGGGGGGGGATTTTATTCACCCCTCCACTTT.

This clone was picked up a small number of times. This rearrangement joins TRBV9 to TRBJ2-1, with TRBD2 matching 10 bases. The V and J ends lost 0 bases and 7 bases, in that order; junction bases with no gene match: 7. CDR1 is SGDLS and CDR2 is YYNGEE in the germline V gene. The CDR3 totals 16 residues. The CDR3: CASSVGIEREGNEQFF. The CDR3 region has the DNA TGTGCCAGCAGCGTAGGAATCGAGCGGGAGGGGAATGAGCAGTTCTTC.

V usage is TRBV10-1 and J usage is TRBJ1-1; 8 bases map to TRBD1. The V gene end was trimmed by 6 bases and the J gene end by 3 bases; junction bases not matched to a gene: 6. The CDR3 consists of 14 residues. Germline V gives CDR1 WNHNN, CDR2 SYGVQD (reference sequence). The CDR3 DNA reads as TGCGCCAGCAGGGTACCGACAGGGGACACTGAAGCTTTCTTT. Amino acid sequence: CASRVPTGDTEAFF.

The V and J genes are TRBV7-2 and TRBJ2-2, with 11 positions matching TRBD1. V was pared by 4 bases and J by 3 bases, with 7 bases of the junction left unmatched. Per germline, CDR1 SGHTA and CDR2 FQGNSA. The CDR3 totals 17 residues. The CDR3 region has the DNA TGTGCCAGCAGCTCAATGAGGACAGGGGGCCACACCGGGGAGCTGTTTTTT. Translating it yields CASSSMRTGGHTGELFF.

The chain employs TRBV19 and TRBJ2-7; TRBD2 aligns across 13 bases. V dropped 1 base and J dropped 6; count of bases not matched to a gene: 0. Looked up from germline, CDR1 is LNHDA and CDR2 is SQIVND (reference sequence). This CDR3 contains 14 residues. The CDR3 DNA is TGTGCCAGTAGTATAGGGACTAGCGGGAGCGAGCAGTACTTC. It specifies CASSIGTSGSEQYF. The full variable domain, completed using reference TRBV19 and TRBJ2-7, is DGGITQSPKYLFRKEGQNVTLSCEQNLNHDAMYWYRQDPGQGLRLIYYSQIVNDFQKGDIAEGYSVSREKKESFPLTVTSAQKNPTAFYLCASSIGTSGSEQYFGPGTRLTVT.

This clone occurred a few times. V and J are TRBV10-3 and TRBJ1-2; possibly TRBD1 for D (5 bases). Germline-derived CDR1 and CDR2 are ENHRY and SYGVKD. The CDR3 is made up of 15 amino acids. V was clipped by 4 bases and J by 4 bases, with 16 bases between them. The CDR3 protein is CAISGAGDGLYGYTF. The CDR3 DNA reads as TGTGCCATCAGTGGGGCGGGGGACGGCCTCTATGGCTACACCTTC.

On this clone itself: At one end the junction does not follow the germline gene, possibly because of a read error. The chain uses TRBV5-1 and TRBJ2-5; maybe TRBD1 (5 bases). The CDR3 sequence is 16 residues long. Germline V gives CDR1 SGHRS, CDR2 YFSETQ. CDR3 sequence reads: CASSFQGYFYQESQYF. In nucleotides, the CDR3 is TGCGCCAGCAGCTTCCAGGGCTACTTTTATCAAGAGTCCCAGTACTTC.

The V call is TRBV2, the J call TRBJ2-1; the match to TRBD2 covers 9 bases. J gave up 9 bases and V 7 bases, and 7 bases lay outside the gene matches. The CDR3 totals 13 residues. The germline V gene has CDR1 SNHLY and CDR2 FYNNEI. This chain's CDR3 is CASKLAGAGEQFF. The CDR3 DNA sequence: TGTGCCAGCAAACTAGCGGGTGCCGGTGAGCAGTTCTTC.

This chain links TRBV9 with TRBJ2-2, with D hard to call. CDR3 length: 15 residues. V dropped 0 bases and J dropped 2 bases, with 8 bases sitting between them. Germline V gives CDR1 SGDLS, CDR2 YYNGEE. The CDR3 DNA reads TGTGCCAGCAGCGTAGGCAGGCTAAACACCGGGGAGCTGTTTTTT. As protein: CASSVGRLNTGELFF.

This clone was detected once. The chain links TRBV7-9 to TRBJ1-1, with 7 bases aligning to TRBD1. Germline V CDR1 and CDR2: SEHNR, FQNEAQ (reference sequence). The CDR3 is made up of 16 amino acids. The V gene end was trimmed by 6 bases and the J gene end by 7 bases; junction bases not matched to a gene: 17. For the CDR3, the DNA is TGTGCCAGCAGTTCCTCAGGACCGGGACAGTGGGTTGAAGCTTTCTTT. It encodes CASSSSGPGQWVEAFF.

This clone was counted a few times. This rearrangement joins TRBV7-9 to TRBJ1-5; 7 bases agree with TRBD1. This CDR3 has 16 residues. V trimming: 5 bases; J trimming: 7 bases; junction bases outside the gene matches: 14. Germline V lookup: CDR1 SEHNR, CDR2 FQNEAQ (reference sequence). The CDR3 DNA follows: TGTGCCAGCAGCGATACCGGCGAGGGGGCAGGGCAGCCCCAGCATTTT. It yields the protein CASSDTGEGAGQPQHF. Full variable domain (outside the CDR3, taken from reference TRBV7-9 and TRBJ1-5): DTGVSQNPRHKITKRGQNVTFRCDPISEHNRLYWYRQTLGQGPEFLTYFQNEAQLEKSRLLSDRFSAERPKGSFSTLEIQRTEQGDSAMYLCASSDTGEGAGQPQHFGDGTRLSIL.

This chain connects TRBV5-6 to TRBJ1-4, with no clear D. Per the germline V gene, CDR1 is SGHDT and CDR2 is YYEEEE. CDR3 size: 15 residues. V gave up 0 bases and J gave up 4 bases, with 10 bases separating them. The chain's CDR3 is CASSLEAALNEKLFF. The CDR3 DNA reads TGTGCCAGCAGCTTGGAGGCGGCGCTTAATGAAAAACTGTTTTTT. Drawing the rest from reference TRBV5-6 and TRBJ1-4, the complete variable domain is DAGVTQSPTHLIKTRGQQVTLRCSPKSGHDTVSWYQQALGQGPQFIFQYYEEEERQRGNFPDRFSGHQFPNYSSELNVNALLLGDSALYLCASSLEAALNEKLFFGSGTQLSVL.

The chain joins TRBV7-9 to TRBJ1-5, with D maybe TRBD1 (5 bases). CDR1 and CDR2 (germline): SEHNR, FQNEAQ (reference sequence). V lost 5 bases, J lost 2 bases, and 10 bases lay in between. There are 14 residues in the CDR3. The CDR3 spells CASSGGGGNQPQHF. CDR3 in DNA: TGTGCCAGCAGCGGGGGGGGAGGCAATCAGCCCCAGCATTTT.

V gene TRBV9 combines with J gene TRBJ2-3; D gene unclear. Trimming removed 2 bases from V and 3 bases from J, with 4 bases in between. The germline CDR1 and CDR2 sequences are SGDLS and YYNGEE. This CDR3 has 12 residues. For the CDR3, the DNA is TGTGCCAGCAGCGTTAATACAGATACGCAGTATTTT. This translates into CASSVNTDTQYF. The variable domain in full, with the rest retrieved from reference TRBV9 and TRBJ2-3, is DSGVTQTPKHLITATGQRVTLRCSPRSGDLSVYWYQQSLDQGLQFLIQYYNGEERAKGNILERFSAQQFPDLHSELNLSSLELGDSALYFCASSVNTDTQYFGPGTRLTVL.

This rearrangement joins TRBV19 to TRBJ2-5; 11 positions agree with TRBD1. The CDR3 loop spans 14 amino acids. The germline CDR1 and CDR2 sequences are LNHDA and SQIVND (reference sequence). V gave up 5 bases and J gave up 6 bases; unmatched junction bases: 5. The CDR3: CASSGQGAVKTQYF. CDR3 DNA sequence: TGTGCCAGTAGTGGACAGGGGGCTGTGAAGACCCAGTACTTC.

Only a few counts were recorded for this clone. The gene calls are TRBV30 and TRBJ1-4, with D tentatively TRBD1 (5 bases). Germline V gene lookup returns CDR1 GTSNPN and CDR2 SVGIG (reference sequence). This CDR3 is built from 14 residues. Trimming removed 0 bases at V and 3 bases at J, with 8 bases between. CDR3 nucleotides: TGTGCCTGGAGTGTACAGGTGTCTAATGAAAAACTGTTTTTT. It yields the protein CAWSVQVSNEKLFF.

This clone has a handful of counts. The gene calls are TRBV7-9 and TRBJ2-3, with 7 bases aligning to TRBD2. Germline V gene data show CDR1 as SEHNR and CDR2 as FQNEAQ (reference sequence). This CDR3 spans 15 amino acids. With V trimmed by 4 bases and J by 2 bases, 6 bases remained unmatched. The CDR3 loop is CASSSPRLATDTQYF. As DNA, the CDR3 is TGTGCCAGCAGCTCCCCCCGACTAGCCACAGATACGCAGTATTTT.

This clone was recorded a few times. The rearrangement links TRBV18 to TRBJ1-2, with D possibly matching TRBD1 (6 bases). Germline V CDR1 and CDR2: KGHSH, LQKENI. V lost 3 bases and J lost 3, with 20 bases in between. The CDR3 is 17 residues long. CDR3 bases: TGTGCCAGCTCACCTCTCACATCGGGGGGGCGCGACTATGGCTACACCTTC. This codes for CASSPLTSGGRDYGYTF.

The chain recombines TRBV19 with TRBJ2-1, with 9 bases fitting TRBD1. The CDR3 sequence is 14 residues long. The junction had 11 bases not matched to a gene; V was cut back by 7 bases and J by 10 bases. The germline V gene encodes CDR1 LNHDA and CDR2 SQIVND (reference sequence). CDR3 sequence: CASTRGQGFGEQFF. The CDR3 nucleotides are TGTGCCAGTACCCGTGGACAGGGGTTCGGGGAGCAGTTCTTC.

V is TRBV28 and J is TRBJ2-7, with 14 positions matching TRBD2. The CDR3 extends over 17 amino acids. CDR1 MDHEN and CDR2 SYDVKM come from the germline V gene. J lost 5 bases, V lost 3 bases, and 9 bases had no gene match. The CDR3 bases are TGTGCCAGCAGTTTTACGGCCGGGACTAGCGGGAGCAACGAGCAGTACTTC. It codes for CASSFTAGTSGSNEQYF.

The rearrangement links TRBV11-2 to TRBJ1-1; D unresolved. This CDR3 contains 13 residues. Trimming removed 2 bases from V and 1 base from J, with 5 bases in between. The germline V gene has CDR1 SGHAT and CDR2 FQNNGV. The DNA for the CDR3 is TGTGCCAGCAGCTTAAACGGGAACACTGAAGCTTTCTTT. It is translated as CASSLNGNTEAFF.

J is TRBJ2-7 and V is TRBV6-5, with a possible D match to TRBD2 (5 bases). This CDR3 is 13 amino acids long. Germline lookup yields CDR1 MNHEY and CDR2 SVGAGI. V dropped 2 bases and J dropped 6 bases, with 11 bases sitting between them. The DNA of the CDR3 is TGTGCCAGCAGTTACGAGGGATTCGGCGAGCAGTACTTC. Residues: CASSYEGFGEQYF.

The chain has TRBV7-9 and TRBJ2-7; 9 nucleotides agree with TRBD1. This CDR3 spans 15 amino acids. With 4 bases clipped from V and 3 bases from J, the junction kept 7 bases outside the gene matches. Germline values: CDR1 SEHNR, CDR2 FQNEAQ (reference sequence). The CDR3 is CASSSGTGSSYEQYF. CDR3 nucleotides: TGTGCCAGCAGCTCCGGGACAGGGAGTAGCTACGAGCAGTACTTC.